What follows describes a single T cell receptor (beta chain). This sample was taken from a study of CD8 T cells in Susac syndrome. Reverse transcription used roughly 0.5 to 1 ug RNA and random hexamers. MiXCR, run by TCRdb on the immunoSEQ multiplex PCR reads, gives a single entry per CDR3 protein. This table holds 150,000 or so distinct CDR3 sequences, 93% found once. Matched for age and sex, the controls were healthy donors. Through negative isolation, CD4+ and CD8+ T cells were obtained, while TEMRA cells were enriched using FACS. Trimming removed 4 bases from V and 2 bases from J, with 14 bases in between. Germline V gene data show CDR1 as DFQATT and CDR2 as SNEGSKA (reference sequence). This CDR3 spans 14 amino acids.

The chain is built from TRBV20-1 and TRBJ2-5, with D possibly TRBD2 on 6 matching bases. Sequencing was carried out using CD4+ T cells from PBMCs. The sequence was collected from a human donor in good health. The CDR3, as DNA: TGCAGTGCTATCGAACTAGCACATCAAGAGACCCAGTACTTC. This translates into CSAIELAHQETQYF.